These 25 T cell receptor beta chains were all obtained from the same sample, sequenced in a study of shared clonotypes between healthy human individuals. The protocol was immunoSEQ multiplex PCR, while the TCRdb copy is restricted to in-frame clones and leaves out a portion. The sample records approximately 470,000 clones, around 73% being singletons. Specimen: PBMCs. Every receptor here comes from a middle-aged woman in good health. Some clones in this sample may be carry-over from other donors' samples.

The CDR3 here is CATSRESALADEQFF. In nucleotides, the CDR3 is TGTGCCACCAGCAGAGAGAGCGCCCTAGCGGATGAGCAGTTCTTC. This chain uses TRBV15 with TRBJ2-1; 7 bases match TRBD2. Germline values: CDR1 LNHNV, CDR2 YYDKDF (reference sequence). Germline trimming cut 0 bases from V and 8 bases from J; bases unmatched to any gene: 7. The CDR3 spans 15 residues.

The sample holds a few counts of this clone. The J gene is TRBJ1-2, the V gene TRBV28; 9 nucleotides agree with TRBD1. Per germline, CDR1 MDHEN and CDR2 SYDVKM. The J segment lost 1 base and the V segment lost 6 bases, leaving 12 bases of the junction unmatched. This CDR3 spans 17 amino acids. CDR3 residues: CASSLPGTGSFNYGYTF. DNA of the CDR3: TGTGCCAGCAGCCTGCCCGGGACAGGGTCGTTTAACTATGGCTACACCTTC.

V is TRBV19 and J is TRBJ2-6; possible D gene TRBD1, 6 bases. V lost 7 bases and J 0 bases, leaving 13 bases between the germline ends. Germline-derived CDR1 and CDR2 are LNHDA and SQIVND (reference sequence). There are 16 residues in the CDR3. In DNA form, the CDR3 reads TGTGCCAGTACTGGGGGCTCGCCCTCTGGGGCCAACGTCCTGACTTTC. Protein product: CASTGGSPSGANVLTF.

The CDR3 DNA sequence: TGTGCCAGCTCACTAAAAAGGACAGAAACAAATGGCTACACCTTC. Its protein product is CASSLKRTETNGYTF. The J gene is TRBJ1-2, the V gene TRBV18; D may be TRBD1 (6 bases). Germline V gene data show CDR1 as KGHSH and CDR2 as LQKENI. V was pared by 4 bases and J by 6 bases, with 18 bases between. CDR3 size: 15 residues.

The chain has TRBV27 and TRBJ2-4; D unclear. The CDR3 totals 14 residues. The V gene's germline CDR1 is MNHEY and CDR2 SMNVEV (reference sequence). The V and J ends lost 6 bases and 0 bases respectively, with 9 bases between them. The CDR3 coding sequence is TGTGCCAGCAGATCTCCAATAGCCAAAAACATTCAGTACTTC. Translating it yields CASRSPIAKNIQYF.

This clone was seen more than once but under ten times. The V gene is TRBV7-3, the J gene TRBJ1-1, with D perhaps matching TRBD1 (5 bases). Germline loops: CDR1 SGHTA, CDR2 FQGTGA. V was cut by 3 bases and J by 9 bases, with 8 bases left in between. There are 11 residues in the CDR3. The CDR3 DNA follows: TGTGCCAGCAGCTTGGGGGAGAAAGCTTTCTTT. Protein: CASSLGEKAFF.

The V gene is TRBV10-3, the J gene TRBJ1-1; TRBD1 might be the D (6 bases). V dropped 6 bases and J dropped 1 base, with 12 bases sitting between them. This CDR3 is built from 14 residues. The V gene's germline CDR1 is ENHRY and CDR2 SYGVKD. CDR3 sequence reads: CAISQTGANTEAFF. CDR3 DNA: TGTGCCATCAGCCAGACAGGAGCGAACACTGAAGCTTTCTTT.

The chain recombines TRBV2 with TRBJ2-1; D perhaps matches TRBD1 (5 bases). The CDR3 has 13 amino acids. Germline V CDR1 and CDR2: SNHLY, FYNNEI. Trimming shortened V by 7 bases and J by 1 base, and 8 bases separated the two germline ends. The CDR3 DNA reads TGTGCCAGCACAACAGGTTCCTACAATGAGCAGTTCTTC. Residues: CASTTGSYNEQFF.

This chain joins TRBV9 and TRBJ2-2, with D perhaps matching TRBD2 (5 bases). This CDR3 has 14 amino acids. With 0 bases removed from V and 8 bases from J, the gap between germline ends came to 11 bases. Germline-derived CDR1 and CDR2 are SGDLS and YYNGEE. The CDR3 DNA is TGTGCCAGCAGCGTAGACCCCCGGGGAGGGGAGCTGTTTTTT. It specifies CASSVDPRGGELFF.

The sample holds many counts of this clone. This chain uses TRBV14 with TRBJ1-1; TRBD1 agrees at 7 bases. V gave up 1 base and J gave up 8 bases; unmatched junction bases: 4. The CDR3 has 13 amino acids. Germline V gene data show CDR1 as SGHDN and CDR2 as FVKESK. CDR3: CASSQGDSVEAFF. CDR3 bases: TGTGCCAGCAGCCAAGGGGACAGCGTCGAAGCTTTCTTT.

V and J are TRBV5-1 and TRBJ2-6; 10 bases are shared with TRBD2. J was trimmed by 7 bases and V by 4 bases; bases with no gene match: 5. Germline V CDR1 and CDR2: SGHRS, YFSETQ. This CDR3 is built from 15 residues. The CDR3 here is CASSATSGHANVLTF. CDR3 nucleotides: TGCGCCAGCAGCGCGACTAGCGGGCACGCCAACGTCCTGACTTTC.

The V call is TRBV13, the J call TRBJ2-3; D not resolved. CDR3 length equals 15 residues. With 2 bases removed from V and 0 bases from J, the gap between germline ends came to 9 bases. Germline loops: CDR1 PRHDT, CDR2 FYEKMQ (reference sequence). The CDR3 nucleotides are TGTGCCAGCAGCTTATCGGGCGAAAGCACAGATACGCAGTATTTT. Translated, it gives CASSLSGESTDTQYF.

The J gene is TRBJ2-7, the V gene TRBV7-2; 7 nucleotides match TRBD1. Trimming cost V 7 bases and J 3 bases; bases outside gene matches: 12. Germline loops: CDR1 SGHTA, CDR2 FQGNSA. The CDR3 extends over 15 amino acids. This CDR3 is CASTQTTGSLYEQYF. The CDR3 bases are TGTGCCAGCACTCAAACGACAGGGTCCCTCTACGAGCAGTACTTC.

Here the CDR3 reads CSVEGTGLAGDSYNEQFF. In nucleotides, the CDR3 is TGCAGCGTTGAAGGCACGGGACTAGCGGGAGACTCCTACAATGAGCAGTTCTTC. The chain joins TRBV29-1 to TRBJ2-1, with 14 bases matching TRBD2. Per germline, CDR1 SQVTM and CDR2 ANQGSEA. The CDR3 has 18 amino acids. Trimming cost V 1 base and J 0 bases; bases outside gene matches: 5.

This clone was counted only a few times. The V gene is TRBV5-1, the J gene TRBJ2-1; D may correspond to TRBD1 or TRBD2 (6 bases each). Germline lookup yields CDR1 SGHRS and CDR2 YFSETQ. The V and J ends lost 0 bases and 6 bases respectively, with 16 bases between them. This CDR3 contains 16 residues. The CDR3 DNA is TGCGCCAGCAGCTTGGCCCAGGGGACTCCACCCAATGAGCAGTTCTTC. It codes for CASSLAQGTPPNEQFF. Using reference TRBV5-1 and TRBJ2-1 for the parts outside the CDR3, the full variable domain is KAGVTQTPRYLIKTRGQQVTLSCSPISGHRSVSWYQQTPGQGLQFLFEYFSETQRNKGNFPGRFSGRQFSNSRSEMNVSTLELGDSALYLCASSLAQGTPPNEQFFGPGTRLTVL.

The rearrangement joins TRBV28 to TRBJ2-5; D gene uncertain. Germline values: CDR1 MDHEN, CDR2 SYDVKM. CDR3 length: 18 residues. With 4 bases removed from V and 3 bases from J, the gap between germline ends came to 24 bases. The CDR3 bases are TGTGCCAGCAGTTCCCTCTCCTCCCCCAAGGGTCCTGAAGAGACCCAGTACTTC. Translated: CASSSLSSPKGPEETQYF.

This chain uses TRBV5-6 with TRBJ2-7; D is possibly TRBD1 (6 bases). Trimming took 0 bases from V and 2 from J, leaving 12 bases between them. The CDR3 has 15 amino acids. Germline-derived CDR1 and CDR2 are SGHDT and YYEEEE. CDR3 sequence (DNA): TGTGCCAGCAGCTTGGCAGGGGTAGCAGCCTACGAGCAGTACTTC. This codes for CASSLAGVAAYEQYF.

The rearrangement joins TRBV11-2 to TRBJ2-7, with 7 bases matching TRBD2. This CDR3 comprises 16 residues. Germline CDR1 and CDR2: SGHAT and FQNNGV. V lost 1 base to trimming and J lost 2 bases; unmatched junction nucleotides: 8. CDR3 sequence reads: CASSLGQSGNTYEQYF. DNA of the CDR3: TGTGCCAGCAGCTTAGGACAAAGCGGGAATACCTACGAGCAGTACTTC.

About this clone itself: One end of the junction varies from germline; a read error may be responsible. The chain links TRBV7-7 to TRBJ2-3; D perhaps matches TRBD1 (6 bases). Germline CDR1 and CDR2: SSHAT and FNYEAQ (reference sequence). The CDR3 totals 15 residues. The CDR3 bases are TGTGCTAGCAGCTTCGGCGCAGGGGGCACAGATACGCAGTATTTT. Translating gives CASSFGAGGTDTQYF.

The CDR3 loop reads CASSFPPEGGDSYEQYF. DNA of the CDR3: TGTGCCAGCAGTTTCCCCCCCGAGGGGGGGGACTCCTACGAGCAGTACTTC. V and J are TRBV28 and TRBJ2-7; tentative D call: TRBD2 (7 bases). Per the germline V gene, CDR1 is MDHEN and CDR2 is SYDVKM. The CDR3 has 17 amino acids. V gave up 3 bases and J gave up 0 bases, with 18 bases separating them. The entire variable domain, with the rest obtained from reference TRBV28 and TRBJ2-7, is as follows: DVKVTQSSRYLVKRTGEKVFLECVQDMDHENMFWYRQDPGLGLRLIYFSYDVKMKEKGDIPEGYSVSREKKERFSLILESASTNQTSMYLCASSFPPEGGDSYEQYFGPGTRLTVT.

This chain uses TRBV5-1 with TRBJ2-7, with 8 bases identical to TRBD1. Germline V gene sequence: CDR1 SGHRS, CDR2 YFSETQ. This CDR3 has 15 residues. V lost 0 bases to trimming and J lost 2 bases; unmatched junction nucleotides: 4. DNA for the CDR3: TGCGCCAGCAGCTTGGGACAGGGGAGCCCCTACGAGCAGTACTTC. Amino acids: CASSLGQGSPYEQYF.

The chain is built from TRBV6-5 and TRBJ1-6; 7 bases agree with TRBD1. After removal of 6 bases from V and 10 bases from J, the junction contained 6 bases not matched to a gene. The CDR3 runs to 13 residues. CDR1 and CDR2 from the germline V gene are MNHEY and SVGAGI. CDR3 bases: TGTGCCAGCAGCAAAAACAGGGGCTCACCCCTCCACTTT. Protein sequence: CASSKNRGSPLHF.

The chain recombines TRBV30 with TRBJ1-5, with D uncertain. The CDR3 has 12 residues. V lost 0 bases to trimming and J lost 9 bases, with 9 bases between them. Germline V CDR1 and CDR2: GTSNPN, SVGIG (reference sequence). CDR3 nucleotides: TGTGCCTGGAGTGTGCAGGCCGGGCCCCAGCATTTT. Protein sequence: CAWSVQAGPQHF.

The table lists this clone with a count of one. V gene TRBV28 combines with J gene TRBJ2-7, with 7 bases that match TRBD1. The trim removed 2 bases at V and 6 bases at J, leaving 4 bases unmatched. The V gene's germline CDR1 is MDHEN and CDR2 SYDVKM. The CDR3 loop spans 13 amino acids. The CDR3 spells CASSLPDRREQYF. CDR3 nucleotide sequence: TGTGCCAGCAGTTTACCGGACAGGCGCGAGCAGTACTTC.

In this sample, this clone turned up many times. This chain links TRBV4-3 with TRBJ1-1; D is possibly TRBD1 (5 bases). Deletions cut 4 bases from V and 4 bases from J, with 13 bases between. The CDR3 covers 14 residues. Germline V gene data show CDR1 as LGHNA and CDR2 as YSLEER. CDR3 in DNA: TGCGCCAGCAGCCCCCAGGGTAGTACCACTGAAGCTTTCTTT. Amino acids: CASSPQGSTTEAFF.